The 32 T cell receptor beta chains below all came from one sample that was sequenced in a study of T-cell reconstitution after alpha-beta-depleted transplantation in children. Unique molecular identifiers featured in how the TCRbeta library was prepared. TCRdb reanalysed the PCR reads using MiXCR and keeps one entry per CDR3 protein. The profile shows roughly 5,000 distinct CDR3 sequences, approximately 27% of them singletons. Specimen: PBMCs, mostly from graft donor cells, collected 60 days after TCRalphabeta/CD19-depleted stem cell transplant. The receptors shown here come from a male patient aged 2-10 years who had a stem cell transplant for acute lymphoblastic leukemia, so the T cells may come from the graft donor.

This clonotype was seen repeatedly, ten times or more. The chain combines TRBV6-4 with TRBJ1-3; the D gene is possibly TRBD1 (5 bases). The V end lost 5 bases, the J end lost 0 bases, and 23 bases lay between the germline ends. The CDR3 totals 19 residues. Germline loops: CDR1 MRHNA, CDR2 SNTAGT. This CDR3 is CASSRQPPFFPFSGNTIYF. CDR3 DNA sequence: TGTGCCAGCAGTCGACAGCCACCTTTCTTCCCCTTCTCTGGAAACACCATATATTTT.

This clonotype was observed at least ten times. The CDR3 nucleotides read TGCGCCAGCAGCTCGGTTAGCTCCTACAATGAGCAGTTCTTC. This encodes CASSSVSSYNEQFF. V and J are TRBV5-1 and TRBJ2-1; the D is unclear. V was trimmed by 3 bases and J by 0 bases, leaving 7 bases between them. This CDR3 has 14 residues. Germline assignment: CDR1 SGHRS and CDR2 YFSETQ.

The rearrangement joins TRBV24-1 to TRBJ2-1; 10 bases align to TRBD1. There are 12 residues in the CDR3. J lost 14 bases, V lost 12 bases, and 12 bases had no gene match. Germline V lookup: CDR1 KGHDR, CDR2 SFDVKD. The CDR3 reads CAAFDSGQGKFF. DNA for the CDR3: TGTGCCGCCTTTGATTCGGGACAGGGGAAGTTCTTC.

This clonotype showed up many times. V and J are TRBV28 and TRBJ2-3; a possible D gene is TRBD2 (5 bases). Trimming left V 5 bases short and J 2 bases short, with 14 bases between. From germline, CDR1 is MDHEN and CDR2 SYDVKM. This CDR3 is built from 15 residues. CDR3 nucleotide sequence: TGTGCCAGCAGTCTCCCGACTACAGCCACAGATACGCAGTATTTT. It encodes CASSLPTTATDTQYF. Looking up the rest from reference TRBV28 and TRBJ2-3 gives the full variable domain: DVKVTQSSRYLVKRTGEKVFLECVQDMDHENMFWYRQDPGLGLRLIYFSYDVKMKEKGDIPEGYSVSREKKERFSLILESASTNQTSMYLCASSLPTTATDTQYFGPGTRLTVL.

This chain uses TRBV5-1 with TRBJ1-5; no clear D gene. Looked up from germline, CDR1 is SGHRS and CDR2 is YFSETQ. The CDR3 contains 13 residues. The V end was cut by 0 bases, the J end by 4 bases, with 5 bases between. The CDR3 loop reads CASSLAGNQPQHF. The CDR3 DNA follows: TGCGCCAGCAGCTTGGCGGGGAATCAGCCCCAGCATTTT.

This clonotype was seen ten or more times. The chain couples TRBV24-1 to TRBJ2-5; no reliable D call. The CDR3 length is 16 residues. Germline values: CDR1 KGHDR, CDR2 SFDVKD. V lost 4 bases and J 5 bases, leaving 19 bases between the germline ends. The DNA for the CDR3 is TGTGCCACCAGTGACCGCCCCTCCGCGCTGGGGGAGACCCAGTACTTC. Its translation is CATSDRPSALGETQYF.

V is TRBV3-1 and J is TRBJ2-1; D unclear. V was pared by 11 bases and J by 5 bases, with 19 bases between. This CDR3 is built from 14 residues. Germline lookup yields CDR1 LGHDT and CDR2 YNNKEL (reference sequence). The CDR3 DNA follows: TGTGCCTCCTCCAGAGAGGCCCCCCACAATGAGCAGTTCTTC. It yields the protein CASSREAPHNEQFF.

This clonotype is large by share. V and J are TRBV5-1 and TRBJ2-5; a possible D gene is TRBD2 (6 bases). Germline loops: CDR1 SGHRS, CDR2 YFSETQ. V lost 4 bases and J lost 5, with 15 bases in between. This CDR3 has 14 amino acids. The CDR3 region is CASSRDLEAETQYF. The CDR3 bases are TGCGCCAGCAGCCGGGACTTGGAAGCCGAGACCCAGTACTTC.

This clonotype came up many times. This chain uses TRBV20-1 with TRBJ1-2, with a possible D match to TRBD1 (5 bases). The ends were cut back, 5 bases at V and 1 base at J, with 11 bases in the middle. CDR3 length equals 13 residues. Germline CDR1 and CDR2: DFQATT and SNEGSKA (reference sequence). The CDR3 sequence: CSADPGLNYGYTF. CDR3 DNA sequence: TGCAGTGCTGACCCGGGACTTAACTATGGCTACACCTTC.

In its sample, this clonotype was seen once. The chain recombines TRBV11-2 with TRBJ2-5; D is possibly TRBD2 (5 bases). Deletions cut 5 bases from V and 1 base from J, with 17 bases between. Germline lookup yields CDR1 SGHAT and CDR2 FQNNGV. CDR3 length: 16 amino acids. CDR3 sequence: CASSLRAGVIQETQYF. The CDR3 nucleotides read TGTGCCAGCAGCCTGAGGGCCGGGGTAATCCAAGAGACCCAGTACTTC. Full variable domain (remainder filled in from reference TRBV11-2 and TRBJ2-5): EAGVAQSPRYKIIEKRQSVAFWCNPISGHATLYWYQQILGQGPKLLIQFQNNGVVDDSQLPKDRFSAERLKGVDSTLKIQPAKLEDSAVYLCASSLRAGVIQETQYFGPGTRLLVL.

Note on this clonotype: Mismatch with germline at one junction end may stem from a read error. The chain links TRBV5-5 to TRBJ2-2; D may be TRBD1 (6 bases). CDR1 and CDR2 (germline): SGHKS, YYEKEE (reference sequence). The CDR3 loop spans 14 amino acids. The CDR3 coding sequence is TGTGCCATCAGCCCAGGGGTCCCCGCCGGGGAGCTGTTTTTT. Amino acids: CAISPGVPAGELFF.

This clonotype was seen repeatedly, ten times or more. The V gene is TRBV6-1, the J gene TRBJ2-2; 10 nucleotides align to TRBD2. Germline V gene data show CDR1 as MNHNS and CDR2 as SASEGT. Trimming removed 6 bases from V and 6 bases from J; junction bases left unmatched: 7. The CDR3 runs 15 residues. The CDR3 loop reads CASREPGLAPGELFF. CDR3 coding DNA: TGTGCCAGCAGGGAACCGGGACTAGCGCCCGGGGAGCTGTTTTTT.

By sample fraction, this clonotype is medium-sized (0.01 to 0.1%). The V call is TRBV28, the J call TRBJ2-7; tentative D call: TRBD1 (5 bases). CDR1 MDHEN and CDR2 SYDVKM come from the germline V gene. This CDR3 spans 14 amino acids. Trimming took off 1 base at V and 2 bases at J, with 9 bases between the two ends. CDR3 sequence (DNA): TGTGCCAGCAGTTTATCAGGGTCCCCCTACGAGCAGTACTTC. Translation: CASSLSGSPYEQYF.

This clonotype has at least ten counts. This chain joins TRBV6-2 or TRBV6-3 and TRBJ2-1, with D possibly being TRBD2 (6 bases). V lost 5 bases, J lost 8 bases, and 19 bases lay in between. The CDR3 totals 15 residues. Germline lookup yields CDR1 MNHEY and CDR2 SVGEGT. CDR3 coding DNA: TGTGCCAGCAGTGGCCGACTAGACGGTATCTATGAGCAGTTCTTC. This encodes CASSGRLDGIYEQFF.

This clonotype rates as medium-sized. This chain connects TRBV20-1 to TRBJ1-5, with TRBD1 matching over 8 bases. The germline V gene encodes CDR1 DFQATT and CDR2 SNEGSKA (reference sequence). V lost 6 bases and J lost 11; bases outside the gene matches: 9. The CDR3 contains 12 residues. The CDR3 spells CSANGQGLSQHF. The CDR3 bases are TGCAGTGCAAACGGACAGGGTTTGTCCCAGCATTTT.

By sample share, this clonotype is medium-sized (0.01 to 0.1%). V and J are TRBV7-9 and TRBJ2-3; either TRBD1 or TRBD2 may fit D (6 bases each). This CDR3 has 14 residues. Germline V gene sequence: CDR1 SEHNR, CDR2 FQNEAQ (reference sequence). Between the trimmed V and J ends, which lost 4 bases and 2 bases, there was a span of 10 bases. DNA for the CDR3: TGTGCCAGCAGCTCCCGGGGGCTCACAGATACGCAGTATTTT. Its protein is CASSSRGLTDTQYF.

V usage is TRBV20-1 and J usage is TRBJ2-5, with a weak D call TRBD2 (6 bases). Germline V gives CDR1 DFQATT, CDR2 SNEGSKA (reference sequence). The CDR3 contains 12 residues. The CDR3 DNA reads TGCTGTGGCCAGGCGGGGCGGGAGACCCAGTACTTC. Translating gives CCGQAGRETQYF.

Within the sample, this clonotype is medium-sized. The gene calls are TRBV4-2 and TRBJ2-3; 11 bases are shared with TRBD2. With 4 bases clipped from V and 2 bases from J, the junction kept 8 bases outside the gene matches. The germline V gene has CDR1 LGHNA and CDR2 YNFKEQ. The CDR3 is 17 residues long. For the CDR3, the DNA is TGTGCCAGCAGCCTCCGAGGGACTAGCGGAAACACAGATACGCAGTATTTT. Translating gives CASSLRGTSGNTDTQYF.

This clonotype came up many times. V usage is TRBV4-1 and J usage is TRBJ2-7, with D maybe TRBD1 (7 bases). V gave up 3 bases and J gave up 1 base, with 10 bases separating them. The CDR3 sequence is 14 residues long. Germline V gives CDR1 MGHRA, CDR2 YSYEKL. The CDR3 loop is CASSQSGGSYEQYF. The CDR3 DNA is TGCGCCAGCAGCCAGTCAGGGGGGTCCTACGAGCAGTACTTC.

This clonotype was seen repeatedly, ten times or more. This chain uses TRBV28 with TRBJ2-5; D may be TRBD2 (6 bases). The V end was cut by 5 bases, the J end by 0 bases, with 7 bases between. In germline, CDR1 is MDHEN, CDR2 SYDVKM. The CDR3 extends over 13 amino acids. The CDR3 loop reads CASSAGNQETQYF. CDR3 DNA: TGTGCCAGCAGTGCGGGGAACCAAGAGACCCAGTACTTC.

This clonotype was seen at least ten times. J is TRBJ2-1 and V is TRBV7-9; 9 bases are shared with TRBD2. Trimming at V came to 1 base and at J to 14 bases, leaving 18 bases not matched to a gene. Germline CDR1 reads SEHNR; CDR2 reads FQNEAQ (reference sequence). The CDR3 covers 17 residues. The CDR3 nucleotides are TGTGCCAGCAGCTTAGTGGTAAGGCTAGCGGGAATTGCTAAGGAGTTCTTC. Translated: CASSLVVRLAGIAKEFF.

This clonotype appeared many times. The rearrangement links TRBV10-3 to TRBJ2-5, with D possibly TRBD1 on 6 matching bases. Germline V CDR1 and CDR2: ENHRY, SYGVKD. CDR3 size: 14 residues. Trimming took 8 bases from V and 4 from J, leaving 17 bases between them. Here the CDR3 reads CAISDGQGGETQYF. The CDR3 coding sequence is TGTGCCATCTCCGACGGCCAAGGGGGAGAGACCCAGTACTTC.

This clonotype has at least ten counts. The rearrangement links TRBV20-1 to TRBJ2-5, with unresolved D. This CDR3 region has 14 residues. Trimming stripped 5 bases from V and 3 bases from J, with 16 bases between. From germline, CDR1 is DFQATT and CDR2 SNEGSKA (reference sequence). CDR3 in amino acids: CSAVPRAAKETQYF. CDR3 sequence (DNA): TGCAGTGCTGTCCCCCGGGCTGCGAAAGAGACCCAGTACTTC.

This clonotype was observed many times. The chain joins TRBV5-1 to TRBJ2-7; D is uncertain. Germline V CDR1 and CDR2: SGHRS, YFSETQ. The CDR3 has 14 amino acids. The germline V and J ends were trimmed by 4 bases and 3 bases, with 14 bases remaining between them. The CDR3 region has the DNA TGCGCCAGCAGCCCCGGCAACGGCTTCTACGAGCAGTACTTC. Its translation: CASSPGNGFYEQYF.

This clonotype was counted at least ten times. This chain links TRBV12-3 or TRBV12-4 with TRBJ1-1; D is unresolved. V lost 7 bases, J lost 0 bases, and 6 bases lay in between. There are 12 residues in the CDR3. CDR3 sequence: CASMRMNTEAFF. As DNA, the CDR3 is TGTGCCAGCATGCGCATGAACACTGAAGCTTTCTTT.

This chain links TRBV5-1 with TRBJ2-2, with TRBD1 identical over 9 bases. Looked up from germline, CDR1 is SGHRS and CDR2 is YFSETQ. CDR3 length equals 16 residues. J lost 2 bases, V lost 4 bases, and 6 bases had no gene match. CDR3 nucleotide sequence: TGCGCCAGCAGCCCCCGGACAGGGGCAAACACCGGGGAGCTGTTTTTT. Protein sequence: CASSPRTGANTGELFF. Full variable domain (missing parts from reference TRBV5-1 and TRBJ2-2): KAGVTQTPRYLIKTRGQQVTLSCSPISGHRSVSWYQQTPGQGLQFLFEYFSETQRNKGNFPGRFSGRQFSNSRSEMNVSTLELGDSALYLCASSPRTGANTGELFFGEGSRLTVL.

This clonotype showed up many times. The rearrangement joins TRBV7-9 to TRBJ2-7; the match to TRBD1 covers 7 bases. The V and J ends lost 2 bases and 3 bases, in that order; junction bases with no gene match: 4. The CDR3 loop spans 14 amino acids. The germline gives CDR1 SEHNR, CDR2 FQNEAQ (reference sequence). CDR3 sequence reads: CASSLRGPIYEQYF. The CDR3 DNA sequence: TGTGCCAGCAGCTTAAGGGGGCCGATCTACGAGCAGTACTTC. Variable domain in full (rest from reference TRBV7-9 and TRBJ2-7): DTGVSQNPRHKITKRGQNVTFRCDPISEHNRLYWYRQTLGQGPEFLTYFQNEAQLEKSRLLSDRFSAERPKGSFSTLEIQRTEQGDSAMYLCASSLRGPIYEQYFGPGTRLTVT.

This clonotype was seen ten or more times. The rearrangement joins TRBV18 to TRBJ2-1; TRBD1 matches 9 bases. Germline trimming cut 1 base from V and 7 bases from J; bases unmatched to any gene: 14. The CDR3 loop spans 18 amino acids. Per the germline V gene, CDR1 is KGHSH and CDR2 is LQKENI. CDR3 sequence (DNA): TGTGCCAGCTCACCACAGAGCTCCCGGACAGGGGTTAAGAATGAGCAGTTCTTC. It is translated as CASSPQSSRTGVKNEQFF.

There are many counts of this clonotype. The rearrangement joins TRBV5-1 to TRBJ2-5; D uncertain. V lost 1 base and J lost 0, with 13 bases in between. Germline loops: CDR1 SGHRS, CDR2 YFSETQ. This CDR3 is built from 16 residues. Written as DNA, the CDR3 is TGCGCCAGCAGCTTGCGGTTACAACAGTACCAAGAGACCCAGTACTTC. Amino acid sequence: CASSLRLQQYQETQYF.

Judged by abundance, this clonotype is medium-sized (0.01 to 0.1%). The V and J genes are TRBV28 and TRBJ2-5; no definite D call. This CDR3 region has 15 residues. Trimming pared 5 bases from V and 0 bases from J, leaving 13 bases between. Germline-derived CDR1 and CDR2 are MDHEN and SYDVKM. CDR3 region: CASSPLGANQETQYF. For the CDR3, the DNA is TGTGCCAGCAGTCCCCTAGGAGCAAACCAAGAGACCCAGTACTTC.

This clonotype is judged large (0.1 to 1%). The rearrangement uses TRBV4-2 and TRBJ2-2, with 7 positions matching TRBD2. The CDR3 runs to 18 residues. V dropped 0 bases and J dropped 1; count of bases not matched to a gene: 8. Looked up from germline, CDR1 is LGHNA and CDR2 is YNFKEQ. For the CDR3, the DNA is TGTGCCAGCAGCCAAGACTTGGCCAGCGGGATGAACACCGGGGAGCTGTTTTTT. Amino acid sequence: CASSQDLASGMNTGELFF.

By its share, this clonotype is medium-sized (0.01 to 0.1%). V and J are TRBV6-2 or TRBV6-3 and TRBJ2-2; no clear D gene. Germline CDR1 reads MNHEY; CDR2 reads SVGEGT. This CDR3 region has 15 residues. Trimming took off 2 bases at V and 1 base at J, with 8 bases between the two ends. The CDR3 DNA follows: TGTGCCAGCAGTTACGGCTATTTGAACACCGGGGAGCTGTTTTTT. Translated, it gives CASSYGYLNTGELFF.